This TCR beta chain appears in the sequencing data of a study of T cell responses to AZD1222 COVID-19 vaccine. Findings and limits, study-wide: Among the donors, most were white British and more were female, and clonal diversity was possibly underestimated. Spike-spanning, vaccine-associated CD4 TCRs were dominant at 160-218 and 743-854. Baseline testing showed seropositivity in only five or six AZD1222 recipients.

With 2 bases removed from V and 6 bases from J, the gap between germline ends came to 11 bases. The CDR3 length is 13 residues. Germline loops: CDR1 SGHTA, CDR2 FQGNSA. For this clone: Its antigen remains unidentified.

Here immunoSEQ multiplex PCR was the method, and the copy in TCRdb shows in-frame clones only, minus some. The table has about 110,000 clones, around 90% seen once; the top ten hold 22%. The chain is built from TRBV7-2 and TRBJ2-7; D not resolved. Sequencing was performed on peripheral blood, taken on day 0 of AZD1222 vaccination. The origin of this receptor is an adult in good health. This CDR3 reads CASSLSPWREQYF. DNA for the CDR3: TGTGCCAGCAGCTTATCCCCCTGGCGCGAGCAGTACTTC.